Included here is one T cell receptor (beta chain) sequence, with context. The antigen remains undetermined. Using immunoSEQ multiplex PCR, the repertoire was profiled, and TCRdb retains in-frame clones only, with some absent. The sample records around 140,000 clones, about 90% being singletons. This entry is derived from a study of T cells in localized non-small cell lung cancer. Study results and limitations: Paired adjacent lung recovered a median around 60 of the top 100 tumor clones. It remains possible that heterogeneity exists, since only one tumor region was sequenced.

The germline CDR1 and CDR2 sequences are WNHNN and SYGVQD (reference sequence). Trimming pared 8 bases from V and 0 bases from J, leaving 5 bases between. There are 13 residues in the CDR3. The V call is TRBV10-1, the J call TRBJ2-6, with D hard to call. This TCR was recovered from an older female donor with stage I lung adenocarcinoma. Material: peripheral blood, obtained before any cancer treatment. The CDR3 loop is CASSSSGANVLTF. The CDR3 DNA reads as TGCGCCAGCTCTAGCTCTGGGGCCAACGTCCTGACTTTC.